Listed below are T cell receptor beta chains from one sample, sequenced in a study of blood T cell repertoires in COVID-19. The protocol was immunoSEQ multiplex PCR, while the TCRdb copy is restricted to in-frame clones and leaves out a portion. The table lists some 250,000 clones, about 86% of them singletons, with around 3% in the top ten. Sequencing was performed on PBMCs or T cells enriched from blood (not recorded which). The receptors stem from a woman aged 40 to 55 with acute COVID-19. CDR3s include the opening cysteine and the closing phenylalanine or tryptophan. Fields, in order: clone size, J gene, V gene, D gene, CDR3 DNA, CDR3 protein. D genes are given only for firm matches. The size entry is marked missing in some rows and otherwise reads once, few, many or a size class.

abundance: -; j_gene: TRBJ2-5; v_gene: TRBV5-1; d_gene: TRBD2; CDR3nt: TGCGCCAGCAGCCAAGCGGGAAGGGCGGGAGAGACCCAGTACTTC; CDR3aa: CASSQAGRAGETQYF
abundance: -; j_gene: TRBJ1-2; v_gene: TRBV25-1; d_gene: -; CDR3nt: TGTGCCAGCAGAGGGGGGGACTATGGCTACACCTTC; CDR3aa: CASRGGDYGYTF
abundance: once; j_gene: TRBJ2-2; v_gene: TRBV11-3; d_gene: TRBD1; CDR3nt: TGTGCCAGCAGCTCCACGACAGGGTCCGGGGAGCTGTTTTTT; CDR3aa: CASSSTTGSGELFF
abundance: -; j_gene: TRBJ1-1; v_gene: TRBV18; d_gene: TRBD1; CDR3nt: TGTGCCAGCTCACCGGGGCAGGGGGGTACCAACACTGAAGCTTTCTTT; CDR3aa: CASSPGQGGTNTEAFF
abundance: -; j_gene: TRBJ2-7; v_gene: TRBV6-2/TRBV6-3; d_gene: -; CDR3nt: TGTGCCAGCAGTTACCCACCCCGGGTTTCTCGGGAGCAGTACTTC; CDR3aa: CASSYPPRVSREQYF
abundance: -; j_gene: TRBJ1-4; v_gene: TRBV7-9; d_gene: TRBD1; CDR3nt: TGTGCCAGCAGCTTAGCCCTGACAGGGGATAATGAAAAACTGTTTTTT; CDR3aa: CASSLALTGDNEKLFF
abundance: -; j_gene: TRBJ2-7; v_gene: TRBV2; d_gene: TRBD1; CDR3nt: TGTGCCAGCAGTCAAGACAGGGTCGGAGACGAGCAGTACTTC; CDR3aa: CASSQDRVGDEQYF
abundance: -; j_gene: TRBJ1-4; v_gene: TRBV6-5; d_gene: -; CDR3nt: TGTGCCAGCAGGGCCCACGGGTCAACTAATGAAAAACTGTTTTTT; CDR3aa: CASRAHGSTNEKLFF
abundance: -; j_gene: TRBJ2-7; v_gene: TRBV9; d_gene: TRBD1; CDR3nt: TGTGCCAGCAGCCCTGGGACAGGCTCCTACGAGCAGTACTTC; CDR3aa: CASSPGTGSYEQYF
abundance: -; j_gene: TRBJ2-7; v_gene: TRBV30; d_gene: TRBD2; CDR3nt: TGTGCCTGGACCCCACTAGCGCATGACTCCTACGAGCAGTACTTC; CDR3aa: CAWTPLAHDSYEQYF
abundance: -; j_gene: TRBJ2-5; v_gene: TRBV11-3; d_gene: -; CDR3nt: TGTGCCAGCAGCCCCCGGGGGAGGCCAGGGCGGTTAGAGACCCAGTACTTC; CDR3aa: CASSPRGRPGRLETQYF
abundance: -; j_gene: TRBJ2-2; v_gene: TRBV24-1; d_gene: -; CDR3nt: TGTGCCACCAGTGACAATGAACTTACGAACACCGGGGAGCTGTTTTTT; CDR3aa: CATSDNELTNTGELFF
abundance: once; j_gene: TRBJ2-1; v_gene: TRBV10-3; d_gene: TRBD1; CDR3nt: TGTGCCACAAGAGGGACAGGGGCGTGGAATGAGCAGTTCTTC; CDR3aa: CATRGTGAWNEQFF
abundance: -; j_gene: TRBJ1-1; v_gene: TRBV5-1; d_gene: -; CDR3nt: TGCGCCAGCGGACCCCGCGGAGGGATCAGCGACACTGAAGCTTTCTTT; CDR3aa: CASGPRGGISDTEAFF
abundance: -; j_gene: TRBJ2-5; v_gene: TRBV11-3; d_gene: TRBD2; CDR3nt: TGTGCCAGCAGCTCTAGCGGGACCCAAGAGACCCAGTACTTC; CDR3aa: CASSSSGTQETQYF
abundance: -; j_gene: TRBJ2-7; v_gene: TRBV19; d_gene: TRBD2; CDR3nt: TGTGCCAGTAGTATATCCAGCGGGGGGCTCTACGAGCAGTACTTC; CDR3aa: CASSISSGGLYEQYF
abundance: -; j_gene: TRBJ2-7; v_gene: TRBV9; d_gene: TRBD2; CDR3nt: TGTGCCAGCAGCGTTAGCGGGAATTCCTACGAGCAGTACTTC; CDR3aa: CASSVSGNSYEQYF
abundance: -; j_gene: TRBJ2-3; v_gene: TRBV5-1; d_gene: -; CDR3nt: TGCGCCAGCAGCCCCGGTTGGAGGAACACAGATACGCAGTTTTTT; CDR3aa: CASSPGWRNTDTQFF
abundance: -; j_gene: TRBJ2-1; v_gene: TRBV5-1; d_gene: TRBD2; CDR3nt: TGCGCCAGCAGACGAAGGGACCCAGGGACTAGCGGGTTGGGGAATGAGCAGTTCTTC; CDR3aa: CASRRRDPGTSGLGNEQFF
abundance: -; j_gene: TRBJ2-1; v_gene: TRBV18; d_gene: TRBD1; CDR3nt: TGTGCCAGCCAGGATGGACAGGGGAGCTCCTACAATGAGCAGTTCTTC; CDR3aa: CASQDGQGSSYNEQFF
abundance: few; j_gene: TRBJ2-7; v_gene: TRBV19; d_gene: -; CDR3nt: TGTGCCAGTAGTAATGGAGCGTACGAGCAGTACTTC; CDR3aa: CASSNGAYEQYF
abundance: -; j_gene: TRBJ2-6; v_gene: TRBV11-3; d_gene: -; CDR3nt: TGTGCCAGCAGCTTAGCTTCCCAGGGCGGGGCCAACGTCCTGACTTTC; CDR3aa: CASSLASQGGANVLTF
abundance: -; j_gene: TRBJ2-1; v_gene: TRBV7-9; d_gene: TRBD1; CDR3nt: TGTGCCAGCAGCTGGGGACAGGGAGACTACAATGAGCAGTTCTTC; CDR3aa: CASSWGQGDYNEQFF
abundance: -; j_gene: TRBJ1-5; v_gene: TRBV15; d_gene: -; CDR3nt: TGTGCCACCAGCAGAGATTATTTACAGGCCCAGCATTTT; CDR3aa: CATSRDYLQAQHF
abundance: -; j_gene: TRBJ1-6; v_gene: TRBV3-1/TRBV3-2; d_gene: TRBD1; CDR3nt: TGTGCCAGCAGCCAGAGGGACAGGACTGTTCGGTGGAATTCACCCCTCCACTTT; CDR3aa: CASSQRDRTVRWNSPLHF